Presented here are 30 T cell receptor beta chains from one specimen sequenced in a study of regulatory T cells in long-lasting Graves disease. With iRepertoire HTBI primers and Arm-PCR of CDR3 regions, TCR beta libraries were built. Each CDR3 protein gets one entry after TCRdb re-called the multiplex PCR reads with MiXCR. The sample records 350,000 to 450,000 distinct CDR3 sequences, approximately 15% being singletons. Regarding time point: newly diagnosed GD, antithyroid drugs for less than 3 months. The authors made the TCR library using RNA they extracted from PBMCs. This sample was shared with a second study, whose subject was T cells in Graves' hyperthyroidism and ophthalmopathy.

This specimen was peripheral blood mononuclear cells (PBMCs), taken at new diagnosis, from a patient treated with antithyroid drugs. These receptors originate from a man aged 40-49 years with Graves disease.

The chain combines TRBV10-3 with TRBJ2-5; 11 bases agree with TRBD1. The CDR3 spans 16 residues. Trimming took 4 bases from V and 5 from J; bases not matched to a gene: 9. The germline V gene encodes CDR1 ENHRY and CDR2 SYGVKD. The CDR3 protein is CAISAARDRGGETQYF. The CDR3 coding sequence is TGTGCCATCAGTGCCGCTAGGGACAGGGGGGGTGAGACCCAGTACTTC.

This clonotype was counted between two and nine times. This chain connects TRBV27 to TRBJ2-5, with D possibly being TRBD1 (5 bases). The germline V and J ends were trimmed by 6 bases and 3 bases, with 17 bases remaining between them. The CDR3 runs 15 residues. CDR1 and CDR2 (germline): MNHEY, SMNVEV (reference sequence). CDR3 in amino acids: CASSLTGQIEETQYF. The CDR3, as DNA: TGTGCCAGCAGCCTCACCGGACAAATCGAAGAGACCCAGTACTTC.

This clonotype was counted only a few times. The chain recombines TRBV24-1 with TRBJ2-3, with 7 bases lining up with TRBD1. This CDR3 has 14 amino acids. J gave up 3 bases and V 9 bases, and 8 bases lay outside the gene matches. CDR1 is KGHDR, CDR2 SFDVKD, per germline. The CDR3 loop is CATVTGDGTDTQYF. CDR3 sequence (DNA): TGTGCCACCGTTACAGGGGATGGAACAGATACGCAGTATTTT.

Regarding this clonotype: A much larger clone sits a single nucleotide away, making a read error possible. The gene calls are TRBV5-1 and TRBJ1-3; D might be TRBD1 (5 bases). CDR3 size: 15 residues. V gave up 4 bases and J gave up 2 bases, with 13 bases separating them. CDR1 and CDR2 from the germline V gene are SGHRS and YFSETQ. DNA of the CDR3: TGCGCCAGCAGCCAGGGATCTCACCCTGGAAACACCATATATTTT. As protein: CASSQGSHPGNTIYF.

The chain employs TRBV19 and TRBJ2-1; TRBD2 agrees at 10 bases. V shed 3 bases, J shed 7 bases, and the junction held 6 bases outside the gene matches. The germline V gene has CDR1 LNHDA and CDR2 SQIVND (reference sequence). The CDR3 is made up of 15 amino acids. The CDR3 here is CASSIASGGVNEQFF. The CDR3 bases are TGTGCCAGTAGTATCGCTAGCGGGGGTGTAAATGAGCAGTTCTTC. Variable domain in full (rest from reference TRBV19 and TRBJ2-1): DGGITQSPKYLFRKEGQNVTLSCEQNLNHDAMYWYRQDPGQGLRLIYYSQIVNDFQKGDIAEGYSVSREKKESFPLTVTSAQKNPTAFYLCASSIASGGVNEQFFGPGTRLTVL.

Ten or more counts support this clonotype. J is TRBJ1-1 and V is TRBV5-1; D is uncertain. Germline V gene data show CDR1 as SGHRS and CDR2 as YFSETQ. The CDR3 spans 14 residues. Trimming took 1 base from V and 1 from J, leaving 8 bases between them. CDR3 in amino acids: CASSLRSANTEAFF. The CDR3 bases are TGCGCCAGCAGCTTGAGGTCAGCGAACACTGAAGCTTTCTTT. Variable domain in full (rest from reference TRBV5-1 and TRBJ1-1): KAGVTQTPRYLIKTRGQQVTLSCSPISGHRSVSWYQQTPGQGLQFLFEYFSETQRNKGNFPGRFSGRQFSNSRSEMNVSTLELGDSALYLCASSLRSANTEAFFGQGTRLTVV.

This clonotype was seen ten or more times. This chain uses TRBV2 with TRBJ2-3, with D possibly called TRBD1 or TRBD2 (6 bases each). This CDR3 comprises 12 residues. Looked up from germline, CDR1 is SNHLY and CDR2 is FYNNEI. The CDR3, as DNA: TGTGCGGGGGGCCCTGACACAGATACGCAGTATTTT. It translates to CAGGPDTDTQYF.

Many counts were recorded for this clonotype. CDR3 loop: CASSPDDRAAYEQYF. The CDR3 DNA reads TGTGCCAGCTCACCAGATGACAGGGCGGCCTACGAGCAGTACTTC. The V gene is TRBV18, the J gene TRBJ2-7, with TRBD1 matching 7 bases. This CDR3 has 15 amino acids. CDR1 is KGHSH and CDR2 is LQKENI in the germline V gene. Trimming took 2 bases from V and 2 from J; bases not matched to a gene: 6.

This clonotype was picked up a small number of times. The chain is built from TRBV7-9 and TRBJ1-2; tentatively, D is TRBD1 (5 bases). Trimming took 5 bases from V and 4 from J, leaving 14 bases between them. The CDR3 spans 14 residues. Germline values: CDR1 SEHNR, CDR2 FQNEAQ (reference sequence). This CDR3 is CASSGGTGLYGYTF. CDR3 bases: TGTGCCAGCAGCGGGGGGACGGGACTCTATGGCTACACCTTC.

This clonotype was found many times. V usage is TRBV6-1 and J usage is TRBJ2-3, with no clear D. The germline V and J ends were trimmed by 3 bases and 1 base, with 8 bases remaining between them. There are 14 residues in the CDR3. Germline CDR1 MNHNS, CDR2 SASEGT. In DNA form, the CDR3 reads TGTGCCAGCAGTGACACTGGAGGCACAGATACGCAGTATTTT. This gives the protein CASSDTGGTDTQYF.

This clonotype was observed a handful of times. The chain employs TRBV28 and TRBJ2-2; no definite D call. This CDR3 region has 13 residues. The V end was cut by 4 bases, the J end by 6 bases, with 9 bases between. CDR1 and CDR2 from the germline V gene are MDHEN and SYDVKM. The CDR3, as DNA: TGTGCCAGCAGTTCCCGGAGCGCCGGGGAGCTGTTTTTT. Protein product: CASSSRSAGELFF. Drawing the rest from reference TRBV28 and TRBJ2-2, the complete variable domain is DVKVTQSSRYLVKRTGEKVFLECVQDMDHENMFWYRQDPGLGLRLIYFSYDVKMKEKGDIPEGYSVSREKKERFSLILESASTNQTSMYLCASSSRSAGELFFGEGSRLTVL.

This clonotype was seen repeatedly, ten times or more. CDR3 nucleotide sequence: TGTGCCAGCAGCTTAGTTCGAGAGACCCAGTACTTC. It specifies CASSLVRETQYF. V and J are TRBV7-2 and TRBJ2-5; D call uncertain. Trimming shortened V by 1 base and J by 4 bases, and 4 bases separated the two germline ends. The CDR3 runs 12 residues. Germline V gene lookup returns CDR1 SGHTA and CDR2 FQGNSA.

This clonotype was observed at least ten times. The chain is built from TRBV11-2 and TRBJ1-1; D ambiguous. V gave up 3 bases and J gave up 6 bases, with 11 bases separating them. This CDR3 comprises 13 residues. CDR1 is SGHAT and CDR2 is FQNNGV in the germline V gene. CDR3 loop: CASSLVGRAEAFF. Written as DNA, the CDR3 is TGTGCCAGCAGCTTGGTAGGGCGGGCTGAAGCTTTCTTT.

Many counts were recorded for this clonotype. The J gene is TRBJ2-7, the V gene TRBV28; perhaps TRBD1 as D (6 bases). The CDR3 covers 13 residues. From germline, CDR1 is MDHEN and CDR2 SYDVKM. Deletions cut 7 bases from V and 0 bases from J, with 10 bases between. The CDR3 is CASTTGSSYEQYF. The CDR3 DNA sequence: TGTGCCAGCACCACAGGGAGCTCCTACGAGCAGTACTTC.

The gene calls are TRBV5-1 and TRBJ2-3; 8 nucleotides match TRBD2. This CDR3 has 14 amino acids. The J segment lost 4 bases and the V segment lost 2 bases, leaving 3 bases of the junction unmatched. Germline values: CDR1 SGHRS, CDR2 YFSETQ. In DNA form, the CDR3 reads TGCGCCAGCAGCTTTTGGCGGGGGGCAGATACGCAGTATTTT. Residues: CASSFWRGADTQYF.

This clonotype was seen at least ten times. The CDR3 sequence is CASSQRGRAQFF. The CDR3 DNA reads TGTGCCAGCAGCCAGAGGGGGAGGGCGCAGTTCTTC. The genes are TRBV3-1 and TRBJ2-1; a weak D match, TRBD2 (7 bases). The ends were cut back, 3 bases at V and 12 bases at J, with 12 bases in the middle. The CDR3 is made up of 12 amino acids. The germline CDR1 and CDR2 sequences are LGHDT and YNNKEL (reference sequence).

This clonotype was counted at least ten times. The chain is built from TRBV9 and TRBJ2-7; 8 bases match TRBD2. Looked up from germline, CDR1 is SGDLS and CDR2 is YYNGEE. CDR3 length: 13 amino acids. V lost 5 bases to trimming and J lost 5 bases; unmatched junction nucleotides: 6. DNA for the CDR3: TGTGCCAGCAGTTCGGGGGGGGTCGACGAGCAGTACTTC. Translating gives CASSSGGVDEQYF. The full variable domain, with the rest looked up from reference TRBV9 and TRBJ2-7, is DSGVTQTPKHLITATGQRVTLRCSPRSGDLSVYWYQQSLDQGLQFLIQYYNGEERAKGNILERFSAQQFPDLHSELNLSSLELGDSALYFCASSSGGVDEQYFGPGTRLTVT.

The CDR3, as DNA: TGTGCCAGCAGCTTATCACAGGGTGTTATCGAGCAGTACTTC. Translated, it gives CASSLSQGVIEQYF. The chain couples TRBV7-6 to TRBJ2-7; a possible D gene is TRBD1 (6 bases). V lost 2 bases and J 6 bases, leaving 14 bases between the germline ends. Looked up from germline, CDR1 is SGHVS and CDR2 is FNYEAQ. This CDR3 has 14 residues. Filled out from reference TRBV7-6 and TRBJ2-7, the complete variable domain reads GAGVSQSPRYKVTKRGQDVALRCDPISGHVSLYWYRQALGQGPEFLTYFNYEAQQDKSGLPNDRFSAERPEGSISTLTIQRTEQRDSAMYRCASSLSQGVIEQYFGPGTRLTVT.

This clonotype was seen many times. The chain links TRBV9 to TRBJ2-3; 8 bases are shared with TRBD1. Trimming removed 0 bases from V and 3 bases from J; junction bases left unmatched: 3. CDR3 length: 15 residues. Germline V gives CDR1 SGDLS, CDR2 YYNGEE. As DNA, the CDR3 is TGTGCCAGCAGCGTAGGCAGGGGGCTTACAGATACGCAGTATTTT. As protein: CASSVGRGLTDTQYF.

As for this clonotype: Its ends do not fully match the called genes, so a read error is possible. The V gene is TRBV18, the J gene TRBJ1-3; D unclear. The germline CDR1 and CDR2 sequences are KGHSH and LQKENI. This CDR3 is built from 14 residues. CDR3 in DNA: TGTGCCAGCTCGCGACCCAGCTCTGGAAACACCACATATTTT. Its protein product is CASSRPSSGNTTYF.

The table lists this clonotype with many counts. The V and J genes are TRBV3-1 and TRBJ2-2, with D unclear. Trimming cost V 0 bases and J 7 bases, with 6 bases left between them. Germline V gene sequence: CDR1 LGHDT, CDR2 YNNKEL (reference sequence). CDR3 length equals 13 residues. The CDR3 DNA sequence: TGTGCCAGCAGCCAAGATCTCGACGGGGAGCTGTTTTTT. This codes for CASSQDLDGELFF.

The J gene is TRBJ2-7, the V gene TRBV9, with 7 bases lining up with TRBD1. Germline CDR1 and CDR2: SGDLS and YYNGEE. The CDR3 contains 14 residues. Germline trimming cut 3 bases from V and 6 bases from J; bases unmatched to any gene: 9. The CDR3 spells CASSAWTGSTEQYF. The CDR3 nucleotides are TGTGCCAGCAGCGCATGGACAGGTTCGACCGAGCAGTACTTC.

This clonotype showed up many times. This chain connects TRBV6-2 or TRBV6-3 to TRBJ1-5; D uncertain. Germline CDR1 is MNHEY and CDR2 is SVGEGT. The CDR3 length is 17 residues. Between the trimmed V and J ends, which lost 0 bases and 0 bases, there was a span of 12 bases. In DNA form, the CDR3 reads TGTGCCAGCAGTTACTCGAGAGATGCTTATAGCAATCAGCCCCAGCATTTT. This translates into CASSYSRDAYSNQPQHF.

This clonotype was recorded at least ten times. V gene TRBV6-1 combines with J gene TRBJ2-3; 8 bases match TRBD2. This CDR3 has 13 amino acids. V trimming: 11 bases; J trimming: 2 bases; junction bases outside the gene matches: 6. Germline V gives CDR1 MNHNS, CDR2 SASEGT. Here the CDR3 DNA reads TGTGCCGTCCGAGCGGGAGTCACAGATACGCAGTATTTT. Residues: CAVRAGVTDTQYF.

In its sample, this clonotype was seen many times. This rearrangement joins TRBV11-2 to TRBJ2-5, with 9 nucleotides matching TRBD2. The length of the CDR3 is 15 residues. CDR1 and CDR2 from the germline V gene are SGHAT and FQNNGV. Trimming removed 7 bases from V and 5 bases from J; junction bases left unmatched: 11. The CDR3 sequence is CASTKDGLAGETQYF. The CDR3 DNA reads as TGTGCCAGCACCAAAGACGGGCTAGCGGGGGAGACCCAGTACTTC. The whole variable domain, filled in from reference TRBV11-2 and TRBJ2-5, reads EAGVAQSPRYKIIEKRQSVAFWCNPISGHATLYWYQQILGQGPKLLIQFQNNGVVDDSQLPKDRFSAERLKGVDSTLKIQPAKLEDSAVYLCASTKDGLAGETQYFGPGTRLLVL.

This clonotype was observed at least ten times. The chain joins TRBV7-9 to TRBJ1-1, with 7 bases identical to TRBD1. The length of the CDR3 is 14 residues. CDR1 and CDR2 (germline): SEHNR, FQNEAQ (reference sequence). V trimming: 6 bases; J trimming: 2 bases; junction bases outside the gene matches: 6. The CDR3 here is CASRSDRRNTEAFF. CDR3 DNA: TGTGCCAGCAGGTCGGACAGGCGAAACACTGAAGCTTTCTTT.

This clonotype was seen at least ten times. The chain carries TRBV6-1 and TRBJ2-5; perhaps TRBD2 as D (5 bases). This CDR3 spans 15 amino acids. V lost 5 bases and J lost 5, with 18 bases in between. Germline V gives CDR1 MNHNS, CDR2 SASEGT. Written as DNA, the CDR3 is TGTGCCAGCAGTCCGGGATTCAGCGGTGTTGAGACCCAGTACTTC. It specifies CASSPGFSGVETQYF.

This clonotype was counted many times. This sequence joins TRBV24-1 and TRBJ2-7, with 12 bases aligning to TRBD2. This CDR3 comprises 15 residues. V lost 9 bases, J lost 1 base, and 6 bases stayed unmatched. Germline V gives CDR1 KGHDR, CDR2 SFDVKD. In DNA form, the CDR3 reads TGTGCCACCCTTCGGACTAGCGGGGAATCCTACGAGCAGTACTTC. Protein sequence: CATLRTSGESYEQYF.

The chain links TRBV20-1 to TRBJ2-1; TRBD2 agrees at 7 bases. This CDR3 spans 16 amino acids. The germline V gene encodes CDR1 DFQATT and CDR2 SNEGSKA (reference sequence). V gave up 5 bases and J gave up 5 bases; unmatched junction bases: 15. Here the CDR3 DNA reads TGCAGTGCTCCCAAGAGCCGGCTAGCGGTTAACAATGAGCAGTTCTTC. This translates into CSAPKSRLAVNNEQFF.

This sequence joins TRBV28 and TRBJ1-4; TRBD1 is a possible D gene (6 bases). V was clipped by 6 bases and J by 0 bases, with 11 bases between them. Germline-derived CDR1 and CDR2 are MDHEN and SYDVKM. This CDR3 has 15 residues. The CDR3 spells CASRIGQTTNEKLFF. The DNA for the CDR3 is TGTGCCAGCAGGATCGGACAGACAACTAATGAAAAACTGTTTTTT.